One sample yielded the 21 T cell receptor beta chains listed below, sequenced in a study of shared clonotypes between healthy human individuals (TCRdb year 2020). Library construction relied on the immunoSEQ multiplex PCR assay. In its TCRdb copy, this immuneACCESS table keeps in-frame sequences only and misses some clones. Where compared with another copy, unresolved V genes explain less than half of these, and the others have no known cause. The sample has around 700,000 clones on record, roughly 70% of them singletons. Of the sample, about 1.8% falls within the top ten clones. Sequencing input: memory CD4+ T cells sorted from blood. This specimen's cell subset or site label, per the study, means: CD45RA-negative fraction. The receptors were gathered from a woman aged 30 to 39 in good health.

The rearrangement uses TRBV29-1 and TRBJ1-4; no reliable D call. The CDR3 contains 11 residues. From germline, CDR1 is SQVTM and CDR2 ANQGSEA. The V and J ends lost 5 bases and 4 bases respectively, with 5 bases between them. In nucleotides, the CDR3 is TGCAGCGTTCTTAGTAATGAAAAACTGTTTTTT. It specifies CSVLSNEKLFF.

V usage is TRBV29-1 and J usage is TRBJ2-5; D might be TRBD1 (5 bases). CDR1 is SQVTM, CDR2 ANQGSEA, per germline. This CDR3 is 11 amino acids long. V gave up 5 bases and J gave up 4 bases, with 8 bases separating them. The DNA of the CDR3 is TGCAGCGTTCTTCAGGGAGAGACCCAGTACTTC. Translating it yields CSVLQGETQYF.

This clone was counted a few times. J is TRBJ1-2 and V is TRBV6-5; D ambiguous. V dropped 5 bases and J dropped 1 base, with 5 bases sitting between them. There are 12 residues in the CDR3. Germline V gene lookup returns CDR1 MNHEY and CDR2 SVGAGI. DNA for the CDR3: TGTGCCAGCAGTACCGATAACTATGGCTACACCTTC. Translated: CASSTDNYGYTF.

Only a few counts were recorded for this clone. One junction end does not reproduce the germline sequence, and a read error may be involved. The V call is TRBV7-2, the J call TRBJ2-3, with D unresolved. Germline lookup yields CDR1 SGHTA and CDR2 FQGNSA. The CDR3 sequence is 14 residues long. The CDR3 region has the DNA TGTGCCAGCAGATTAGCTCTCCTGACGGATACGCAGTATTTT. Translation gives CASRLALLTDTQYF. The full variable domain, with the rest looked up from reference TRBV7-2 and TRBJ2-3, is GAGVSQSPSNKVTEKGKDVELRCDPISGHTALYWYRQSLGQGLEFLIYFQGNSAPDKSGLPSDRFSAERTGGSVSTLTIQRTQQEDSAVYLCASRLALLTDTQYFGPGTRLTVL.

The rearrangement links TRBV27 to TRBJ2-7, with 10 bases fitting TRBD2. After removal of 2 bases from V and 7 bases from J, the junction contained 11 bases not matched to a gene. Germline V gene sequence: CDR1 MNHEY, CDR2 SMNVEV (reference sequence). The CDR3 length is 16 residues. Written as DNA, the CDR3 is TGTGCCAGCAGTTTAAGATATCTAGCGGGAGTAAAAGAGCAGTACTTC. Its protein product is CASSLRYLAGVKEQYF.

The V call is TRBV28, the J call TRBJ2-1; the match to TRBD1 covers 7 bases. Germline assignment: CDR1 MDHEN and CDR2 SYDVKM. With V trimmed by 4 bases and J by 7 bases, 7 bases remained unmatched. The CDR3 spans 14 residues. CDR3 in amino acids: CASSSHTGVNEQFF. The DNA for the CDR3 is TGTGCCAGCAGTTCGCACACAGGGGTGAATGAGCAGTTCTTC.

The chain uses TRBV21-1 and TRBJ2-3. TRBV21-1 is a listed pseudogene. The CDR3 totals 14 residues. The CDR3 DNA sequence: TGTGCCAGCAGCAAAAGGCGTACAACCGATACGCAGTATTTT. This translates into CASSKRRTTDTQYF.

This chain joins TRBV6-5 and TRBJ1-1; D remains ambiguous. The CDR3 is 12 residues long. The V end was cut by 3 bases, the J end by 1 base, with 3 bases between. The V gene's germline CDR1 is MNHEY and CDR2 SVGAGI. The CDR3 region is CASSYQNTEAFF. The CDR3 DNA follows: TGTGCCAGCAGTTATCAGAACACTGAAGCTTTCTTT.

The chain recombines TRBV6-5 with TRBJ1-1; D gene uncertain. CDR1 MNHEY and CDR2 SVGAGI come from the germline V gene. Between the trimmed V and J ends, which lost 6 bases and 5 bases, there was a span of 19 bases. The CDR3 totals 15 residues. The CDR3 nucleotides are TGTGCCAGCAGGGGCGATGCGGTAGGGCGAACTGAAGCTTTCTTT. Amino acid sequence: CASRGDAVGRTEAFF.

CDR3 nucleotides: TGCAGTGTGGCAGGGGTCGGCTACACCTTC. Residues: CSVAGVGYTF. The chain recombines TRBV20-1 with TRBJ1-2; perhaps TRBD1 as D (6 bases). The CDR3 is 10 amino acids. V lost 7 bases and J 8 bases, leaving 11 bases between the germline ends. In germline, CDR1 is DFQATT, CDR2 SNEGSKA (reference sequence).

The V call is TRBV28, the J call TRBJ2-2; D could derive from TRBD1 or TRBD2 (5 bases each). Germline CDR1 is MDHEN and CDR2 is SYDVKM. V was cut by 7 bases and J by 4 bases, with 16 bases left in between. The CDR3 runs 15 residues. CDR3 sequence: CASTNQGVGTGELFF. The CDR3 bases are TGTGCCAGCACCAATCAGGGAGTGGGCACCGGGGAGCTGTTTTTT. Full variable domain (missing parts from reference TRBV28 and TRBJ2-2): DVKVTQSSRYLVKRTGEKVFLECVQDMDHENMFWYRQDPGLGLRLIYFSYDVKMKEKGDIPEGYSVSREKKERFSLILESASTNQTSMYLCASTNQGVGTGELFFGEGSRLTVL.

CDR3 in amino acids: CASSLQGFQGYTF. The CDR3, as DNA: TGTGCCAGCAGCTTACAGGGATTTCAAGGCTACACCTTC. The genes are TRBV5-6 and TRBJ1-2; the D gene is possibly TRBD1 (6 bases). The ends were cut back, 2 bases at V and 8 bases at J, with 13 bases in the middle. The CDR3 spans 13 residues. Per germline, CDR1 SGHDT and CDR2 YYEEEE.

This sequence joins TRBV19 and TRBJ1-2, with TRBD1 matching 8 bases. Per germline, CDR1 LNHDA and CDR2 SQIVND (reference sequence). CDR3 length: 16 amino acids. The J segment lost 3 bases and the V segment lost 4 bases, leaving 10 bases of the junction unmatched. The CDR3 reads CASSRTQGAPDYGYTF. CDR3 DNA sequence: TGTGCCAGTAGTAGAACCCAGGGGGCGCCGGACTATGGCTACACCTTC.

This rearrangement joins TRBV14 to TRBJ2-5, with D possibly matching TRBD1 (5 bases). CDR1 SGHDN and CDR2 FVKESK come from the germline V gene. V was cut by 3 bases and J by 2 bases, with 13 bases left in between. This CDR3 region has 15 residues. The CDR3 loop reads CASSHITGLQETQYF. The CDR3 DNA follows: TGTGCCAGCAGCCACATCACAGGTCTTCAAGAGACCCAGTACTTC.

This sequence joins TRBV28 and TRBJ1-4; 8 bases are shared with TRBD1. With 10 bases clipped from V and 0 bases from J, the junction kept 10 bases outside the gene matches. This CDR3 is 16 amino acids long. Germline V gene lookup returns CDR1 MDHEN and CDR2 SYDVKM. The CDR3 coding sequence is TGTGCCACCAACAGGGGGGGACCTGCAACTAATGAAAAACTGTTTTTT. This encodes CATNRGGPATNEKLFF.

The chain combines TRBV5-4 with TRBJ2-4; TRBD2 matches 8 bases. Losses at the gene ends were 0 bases for V and 3 bases for J; bases not matched to a gene: 2. Germline CDR1 is SGHNT and CDR2 is YYREEE (reference sequence). CDR3 length: 15 residues. CDR3 DNA sequence: TGTGCCAGCAGCTTGGCCGGGACTAGCAAAAACATTCAGTACTTC. Translating gives CASSLAGTSKNIQYF.

This clone turned up a few times. The chain joins TRBV4-2 to TRBJ2-2; D is perhaps TRBD2 (5 bases). The CDR3 totals 16 residues. Germline-derived CDR1 and CDR2 are LGHNA and YNFKEQ. Trimming removed 0 bases at V and 5 bases at J, with 13 bases between. The CDR3 DNA reads TGTGCCAGCAGCCAAGAAAGGAGCGGTGGTACCGGGGAGCTGTTTTTT. Translating gives CASSQERSGGTGELFF.

The J gene is TRBJ1-5, the V gene TRBV5-5; no clear D gene. Germline V gene lookup returns CDR1 SGHKS and CDR2 YYEKEE (reference sequence). Deletions cut 5 bases from V and 2 bases from J, with 8 bases between. This CDR3 is built from 13 residues. CDR3 sequence (DNA): TGTGCCAGCAGTCATAGACGCAATCAGCCCCAGCATTTT. Protein: CASSHRRNQPQHF.

The chain combines TRBV6-1 with TRBJ2-2, with TRBD2 identical over 9 bases. In germline, CDR1 is MNHNS, CDR2 SASEGT. The CDR3 consists of 15 residues. V lost 6 bases to trimming and J lost 5 bases; unmatched junction nucleotides: 7. CDR3 sequence reads: CASRGLAGRTGELFF. The CDR3 DNA is TGTGCCAGCAGGGGGCTAGCGGGAAGGACCGGGGAGCTGTTTTTT.

V is TRBV5-8 and J is TRBJ1-5; 8 bases are shared with TRBD1. V lost 4 bases and J lost 6; bases outside the gene matches: 6. This CDR3 contains 14 residues. CDR1 is SGHTS and CDR2 is YDEGEE in the germline V gene. This CDR3 is CASSPGQGTQPQHF. In nucleotides, the CDR3 is TGTGCCAGCAGCCCCGGACAGGGCACTCAGCCCCAGCATTTT.

The chain carries TRBV7-7 and TRBJ2-3, with D perhaps assigned TRBD1 or TRBD2 (6 bases each). The germline gives CDR1 SSHAT, CDR2 FNYEAQ (reference sequence). This CDR3 comprises 15 residues. V was clipped by 5 bases and J by 4 bases, with 16 bases between them. The CDR3 reads CASSPQGGGSDTQYF. The CDR3 nucleotides read TGTGCCAGCAGCCCACAAGGAGGGGGTTCAGATACGCAGTATTTT.